The next 19 T cell receptor beta chains were all read from a single sample in a study of T cell repertoires in cytomegalovirus infection. Via MiXCR, TCRdb re-called the reads, giving one row per CDR3 protein. There are 250,000 to 300,000 distinct CDR3 sequences in the sample; roughly 25% occur only once, and about 15% lies in the top ten. The sequenced sample consisted of PBMCs. These TCRs come from a human donor in good health (CMV status not recorded). Some clones in this sample may be carry-over from other donors' samples.

The J gene is TRBJ2-5, the V gene TRBV29-1; no clear D. V gave up 6 bases and J gave up 1 base, with 15 bases separating them. There are 14 residues in the CDR3. Germline CDR1 SQVTM, CDR2 ANQGSEA. Written as DNA, the CDR3 is TGCAGCGTCCGCCACCCTACGGCCCAAGAGACCCAGTACTTC. Translation gives CSVRHPTAQETQYF.

This clonotype was recorded at least ten times. The J gene is TRBJ1-2, the V gene TRBV7-8, with 8 bases matching TRBD1. Per the germline V gene, CDR1 is SGHVS and CDR2 is FQNEAQ. This CDR3 contains 14 residues. After removal of 5 bases from V and 8 bases from J, the junction contained 10 bases not matched to a gene. The CDR3 here is CASSPETGVYGYTF. The DNA of the CDR3 is TGTGCCAGCAGCCCGGAGACAGGGGTTTACGGCTACACCTTC.

V gene TRBV6-2 or TRBV6-3 combines with J gene TRBJ1-1, with D perhaps matching TRBD1 (5 bases). V lost 1 base and J 1 base, leaving 13 bases between the germline ends. Per the germline V gene, CDR1 is MNHEY and CDR2 is SVGEGT. This CDR3 is 16 amino acids long. In nucleotides, the CDR3 is TGTGCCAGCAGTTACTTCCAGGGAAGGGGGAACACTGAAGCTTTCTTT. Translated: CASSYFQGRGNTEAFF.

In this sample, this clonotype turned up many times. The V and J genes are TRBV7-2 and TRBJ2-5; 9 nucleotides match TRBD1. Germline CDR1 SGHTA, CDR2 FQGNSA. With V trimmed by 5 bases and J by 5 bases, 9 bases remained unmatched. The CDR3 runs to 15 residues. The CDR3 DNA reads as TGTGCCAGCAGCACCTCCGGGACAGGGAGGGAGACCCAGTACTTC. It codes for CASSTSGTGRETQYF. Full variable domain (missing parts from reference TRBV7-2 and TRBJ2-5): GAGVSQSPSNKVTEKGKDVELRCDPISGHTALYWYRQSLGQGLEFLIYFQGNSAPDKSGLPSDRFSAERTGGSVSTLTIQRTQQEDSAVYLCASSTSGTGRETQYFGPGTRLLVL.

The rearrangement uses TRBV7-9 and TRBJ2-7, with D possibly TRBD1 on 5 matching bases. V was shortened by 3 bases and J by 12 bases, with 15 bases between the two germline ends. Germline lookup yields CDR1 SEHNR and CDR2 FQNEAQ (reference sequence). The CDR3 has 12 amino acids. CDR3 sequence: CASSLITGNRYF. The CDR3 nucleotides are TGTGCCAGCAGCTTGATTACAGGCAACCGGTACTTC.

At least ten counts were recorded for this clonotype. The gene calls are TRBV11-2 and TRBJ1-2, with unresolved D. CDR1 is SGHAT and CDR2 is FQNNGV in the germline V gene. The CDR3 is 13 residues long. Trimming removed 3 bases at V and 2 bases at J, with 7 bases between. The CDR3 nucleotides read TGTGCCAGCAGCTTCGGACCGAACTATGGCTACACCTTC. Translating gives CASSFGPNYGYTF.

This chain links TRBV20-1 with TRBJ2-2, with 10 positions matching TRBD2. The length of the CDR3 is 15 residues. With 2 bases clipped from V and 8 bases from J, the junction kept 8 bases outside the gene matches. Germline CDR1 is DFQATT and CDR2 is SNEGSKA (reference sequence). The CDR3 nucleotides are TGCAGTGCTAGAAGGCCCACTAGCGGGAAGGGGGAGCTGTTTTTT. Translation gives CSARRPTSGKGELFF.

This sequence joins TRBV7-2 and TRBJ1-1; possibly TRBD1 for D (5 bases). This CDR3 has 13 amino acids. V was cut by 4 bases and J by 11 bases, with 17 bases left in between. The germline gives CDR1 SGHTA, CDR2 FQGNSA. The CDR3 nucleotides are TGTGCCAGCAGCTCGGGTTCGGGGGTTAGGGCTTTCTTT. Residues: CASSSGSGVRAFF.

This clonotype has only a few counts. The J gene is TRBJ2-4, the V gene TRBV10-3; D may be TRBD1 or TRBD2 (6 bases each). V lost 2 bases to trimming and J lost 13 bases, with 12 bases between them. The CDR3 loop spans 12 amino acids. Germline V gene sequence: CDR1 ENHRY, CDR2 SYGVKD. The CDR3 reads CAISEPGAPQYF. For the CDR3, the DNA is TGTGCCATCAGTGAGCCGGGGGCTCCCCAGTACTTC.

This clonotype was seen more than once but under ten times. The rearrangement uses TRBV24-1 and TRBJ2-5; a possible D gene is TRBD1 (5 bases). Per the germline V gene, CDR1 is KGHDR and CDR2 is SFDVKD. V lost 1 base, J lost 2 bases, and 7 bases lay in between. This CDR3 contains 14 residues. The CDR3 here is CATSDFGAQETQYF. The DNA for the CDR3 is TGTGCCACCAGTGATTTTGGGGCTCAAGAGACCCAGTACTTC.

This clonotype has only one observation. The V and J genes are TRBV20-1 and TRBJ1-1; no reliable D call. With 5 bases removed from V and 3 bases from J, the gap between germline ends came to 13 bases. The CDR3 contains 13 residues. Looked up from germline, CDR1 is DFQATT and CDR2 is SNEGSKA (reference sequence). CDR3 sequence reads: CSAVRDRHTEAFF. CDR3 DNA sequence: TGCAGTGCTGTAAGAGATCGACACACTGAAGCTTTCTTT.

V and J are TRBV19 and TRBJ2-1, with D uncertain. V dropped 5 bases and J dropped 0 bases, with 8 bases sitting between them. Germline CDR1 is LNHDA and CDR2 is SQIVND (reference sequence). CDR3 length: 14 residues. CDR3 residues: CASSVLSSYNEQFF. The CDR3 region has the DNA TGTGCCAGTAGTGTCCTGAGCTCCTACAATGAGCAGTTCTTC.

The chain recombines TRBV10-2 with TRBJ2-7, with D perhaps TRBD1 (6 bases). The CDR3 runs to 12 residues. Trimming left V 9 bases short and J 0 bases short, with 9 bases between. CDR1 and CDR2 from the germline V gene are WSHSY and SAAADI. The CDR3 bases are TGCGCCAGTCGGGACACCTCCTACGAGCAGTACTTC. As protein: CASRDTSYEQYF.

This clonotype has more than one count but fewer than ten. The chain couples TRBV5-1 to TRBJ2-1, with D perhaps being TRBD1 or TRBD2 (5 bases each). The ends were cut back, 4 bases at V and 5 bases at J, with 10 bases in the middle. CDR1 and CDR2 from the germline V gene are SGHRS and YFSETQ. The CDR3 spans 13 residues. The CDR3 nucleotides are TGCGCCAGCAGCCCCGGGGCCGACAATGAGCAGTTCTTC. Protein sequence: CASSPGADNEQFF.

V and J are TRBV6-1 and TRBJ1-5, with 8 positions matching TRBD1. Germline values: CDR1 MNHNS, CDR2 SASEGT. The CDR3 spans 15 residues. With 7 bases clipped from V and 4 bases from J, the junction kept 9 bases outside the gene matches. The CDR3 loop is CASMLDRAQNQPQHF. CDR3 nucleotides: TGTGCCAGCATGTTGGACAGGGCGCAAAATCAGCCCCAGCATTTT.

This clonotype was seen ten or more times. This rearrangement joins TRBV7-2 to TRBJ2-2; no clear D. The CDR3 is 15 residues long. The V end lost 4 bases, the J end lost 1 base, and 10 bases lay between the germline ends. Germline V lookup: CDR1 SGHTA, CDR2 FQGNSA. The CDR3 reads CASSSRSWNTGELFF. The CDR3 region has the DNA TGTGCCAGCAGCTCCCGGTCATGGAACACCGGGGAGCTGTTTTTT.

Details on this clonotype: The junction and the germline gene differ at one end; a read error may be behind it. This chain uses TRBV30 with TRBJ2-7; D is possibly TRBD2 (5 bases). CDR3 length: 12 amino acids. Germline V CDR1 and CDR2: GTSNPN, SVGIG (reference sequence). CDR3 sequence: CAWSKRTDRLFF. The DNA of the CDR3 is TGTGCCTGGAGTAAACGGACGGATCGACTATTCTTC.

To note about this clonotype: With a much larger clone just one base away, this may be a read error. The CDR3 does not close with the conserved phenylalanine or tryptophan, likely indicating a read error. The V call is TRBV7-8, the J call TRBJ1-2; D unresolved. Trimming took 5 bases from V and 7 from J, leaving 17 bases between them. The germline V gene encodes CDR1 SGHVS and CDR2 FQNEAQ. The CDR3 consists of 14 residues. The CDR3 sequence: CASSPLVRYSGYTV. Written as DNA, the CDR3 is TGTGCCAGCAGCCCACTCGTCAGGTATTCTGGCTACACCGTC.

Many counts were recorded for this clonotype. The chain combines TRBV11-2 with TRBJ1-2; D ambiguous. Between the trimmed V and J ends, which lost 2 bases and 7 bases, there was a span of 14 bases. Germline loops: CDR1 SGHAT, CDR2 FQNNGV. CDR3 length: 14 amino acids. For the CDR3, the DNA is TGTGCCAGCAGCTTAAAAGGAGGCAAGACTGGCTACACCTTC. It specifies CASSLKGGKTGYTF.